Below, 4 T cell receptor beta chains from the same sample are listed, as sequenced in a study of OX40 agonist ivuxolimab in advanced cancers. Data came from immunoSEQ multiplex PCR; TCRdb stores just in-frame clones and leaves some out. The data show about 89,000 clones, 90% to 95% seen once. The sequences come from CD4+ or CD8+ T cells sorted from blood, collected in a trial of the OX40 agonist ivuxolimab. Receptor source: an adult with an advanced solid tumor such as melanoma, head and neck, liver or kidney cancer.

V usage is TRBV2 and J usage is TRBJ2-1; D not resolved. The CDR3 spans 11 residues. Germline V CDR1 and CDR2: SNHLY, FYNNEI. Trimming removed 6 bases at V and 14 bases at J, with 14 bases between. The CDR3 DNA reads as TGTGCCAGCAGCGGTACCGGACCCAAGTTCTTC. Its protein product is CASSGTGPKFF.

The chain couples TRBV28 to TRBJ1-2, with 7 bases lining up with TRBD1. Germline-derived CDR1 and CDR2 are MDHEN and SYDVKM. The CDR3 is made up of 15 amino acids. V shed 3 bases and J 6 bases; nucleotides not matched to a gene: 10. The CDR3 region is CASSLRRQGLNGYTF. The DNA for the CDR3 is TGTGCCAGCAGTTTGAGGCGACAGGGATTAAATGGCTACACCTTC.

V is TRBV7-3 and J is TRBJ2-7, with 7 bases fitting TRBD1. Germline values: CDR1 SGHTA, CDR2 FQGTGA. The CDR3 is 14 residues long. The J segment lost 4 bases and the V segment lost 5 bases, leaving 8 bases of the junction unmatched. As DNA, the CDR3 is TGTGCCAGCAGCCCGGACAGGCTTGATTACGAGCAGTACTTC. Translating it yields CASSPDRLDYEQYF.

The rearrangement links TRBV6-1 to TRBJ1-5; D remains unclear. V was pared by 1 base and J by 6 bases, with 4 bases between. The CDR3 is 12 amino acids. Germline V gene lookup returns CDR1 MNHNS and CDR2 SASEGT. CDR3 bases: TGTGCCAGCAGTGAAGGGGCTCAGCCCCAGCATTTT. This sequence encodes CASSEGAQPQHF.